The 21 T cell receptor beta chains below all came from one sample that was sequenced in a study of shared T cell receptors in the human thymus. Measured with immunoSEQ multiplex PCR; TCRdb has only the in-frame clones, and not every one. Of approximately 660,000 clones listed, 85% to 90% are singletons. The same sample was also studied in work on human thymus T cells.

The sequenced sample consisted of thymocytes. The source of these receptors is a boy younger than two with a congenital heart defect.

This clone was seen only once. The J gene is TRBJ1-4, the V gene TRBV18; no reliable D call. From germline, CDR1 is KGHSH and CDR2 LQKENI. Trimming took off 3 bases at V and 6 bases at J, with 17 bases between the two ends. This CDR3 is built from 16 residues. The chain's CDR3 is CASSPHGSYSHEKLFF. CDR3 coding DNA: TGTGCCAGCTCACCCCACGGGTCTTACTCCCATGAAAAACTGTTTTTT. Using reference TRBV18 and TRBJ1-4 for the parts outside the CDR3, the full variable domain is NAGVMQNPRHLVRRRGQEARLRCSPMKGHSHVYWYRQLPEEGLKFMVYLQKENIIDESGMPKERFSAEFPKEGPSILRIQQVVRGDSAAYFCASSPHGSYSHEKLFFGSGTQLSVL.

Written as DNA, the CDR3 is TGCGCCAGCAGCCATTTCTACACCGGGACTAGCGGTACAGATACGCAGTATTTT. Its protein is CASSHFYTGTSGTDTQYF. The chain is built from TRBV4-1 and TRBJ2-3; 11 nucleotides line up with TRBD2. This CDR3 spans 18 amino acids. Per the germline V gene, CDR1 is MGHRA and CDR2 is YSYEKL. Trimming cost V 3 bases and J 3 bases; bases outside gene matches: 11.

This chain links TRBV5-6 with TRBJ1-1; D is ambiguous. Germline lookup yields CDR1 SGHDT and CDR2 YYEEEE. V was clipped by 0 bases and J by 0 bases, with 9 bases between them. The CDR3 is 15 residues long. CDR3 bases: TGTGCCAGCAGCTTGGCCAGATATTTGAACACTGAAGCTTTCTTT. Amino acids: CASSLARYLNTEAFF.

The V gene is TRBV7-9, the J gene TRBJ2-7, with TRBD2 identical over 7 bases. This CDR3 region has 16 residues. Trimming cost V 4 bases and J 0 bases; bases outside gene matches: 9. Germline lookup yields CDR1 SEHNR and CDR2 FQNEAQ (reference sequence). CDR3 region: CASSSPLGEGSYEQYF. DNA of the CDR3: TGTGCCAGCAGCTCCCCTTTGGGGGAGGGCTCCTACGAGCAGTACTTC.

The V call is TRBV27, the J call TRBJ2-1; 8 nucleotides match TRBD2. The germline V gene has CDR1 MNHEY and CDR2 SMNVEV (reference sequence). V gave up 3 bases and J gave up 0 bases; unmatched junction bases: 13. The CDR3 covers 19 residues. CDR3 protein: CASSFRPTRSGVSYNEQFF. CDR3 sequence (DNA): TGTGCCAGCAGTTTCCGACCAACCCGTAGCGGGGTCTCCTACAATGAGCAGTTCTTC.

The V and J genes are TRBV27 and TRBJ2-1; TRBD2 is a possible D gene (5 bases). The CDR3 has 15 amino acids. V gave up 5 bases and J gave up 6 bases, with 17 bases separating them. The germline V gene encodes CDR1 MNHEY and CDR2 SMNVEV (reference sequence). As DNA, the CDR3 is TGTGCCAGCAGTATTCTAGCAGGCCTCGGCAATGAGCAGTTCTTC. Translating gives CASSILAGLGNEQFF.

V is TRBV6-6 and J is TRBJ1-1, with a tentative D call TRBD1 (5 bases). Trimming shortened V by 10 bases and J by 0 bases, and 12 bases separated the two germline ends. In germline, CDR1 is MNHNY, CDR2 SVGAGI (reference sequence). This CDR3 contains 13 residues. The CDR3 region has the DNA TGTGCCACCCGCCTGGGGCTGAACACTGAAGCTTTCTTT. This gives the protein CATRLGLNTEAFF.

The chain carries TRBV4-2 and TRBJ1-5; D is unresolved. Germline V gene lookup returns CDR1 LGHNA and CDR2 YNFKEQ. Trimming left V 7 bases short and J 3 bases short, with 22 bases between. This CDR3 region has 17 residues. CDR3 DNA: TGTGCCAGCACCGTGGGTCGGGGAGGGATCGACAATCAGCCCCAGCATTTT. It translates to CASTVGRGGIDNQPQHF.

The genes are TRBV18 and TRBJ2-2; 13 bases are a match to TRBD2. The CDR3 is 19 residues long. Germline CDR1 KGHSH, CDR2 LQKENI. After removal of 4 bases from V and 0 bases from J, the junction contained 8 bases not matched to a gene. The CDR3 sequence is CASSLGLAGVNPNTGELFF. The CDR3 DNA reads as TGTGCCAGCTCACTAGGACTAGCGGGAGTTAACCCGAACACCGGGGAGCTGTTTTTT.

The DNA of the CDR3 is TGTGCCAGCAGTCATACCCCCGCGGGACTTTCTAGCGAGCAGTACTTC. It encodes CASSHTPAGLSSEQYF. This chain uses TRBV27 with TRBJ2-7, with a tentative D call TRBD2 (6 bases). There are 16 residues in the CDR3. Trimming cost V 5 bases and J 6 bases, with 23 bases left between them. Germline values: CDR1 MNHEY, CDR2 SMNVEV (reference sequence).

The chain combines TRBV4-3 with TRBJ2-1; no reliable D call. V was clipped by 0 bases and J by 0 bases, with 9 bases between them. CDR3 size: 16 residues. Germline V gene data show CDR1 as LGHNA and CDR2 as YSLEER. The CDR3 sequence is CASSQDSLPSYNEQFF. Written as DNA, the CDR3 is TGCGCCAGCAGCCAAGACTCCCTACCCTCCTACAATGAGCAGTTCTTC.

This CDR3 is CAWSVRTDQETQYF. The CDR3 region has the DNA TGTGCCTGGAGTGTACGAACAGACCAAGAGACCCAGTACTTC. The rearrangement uses TRBV30 and TRBJ2-5; D remains ambiguous. The germline V gene encodes CDR1 GTSNPN and CDR2 SVGIG (reference sequence). The CDR3 totals 14 residues. V was trimmed by 0 bases and J by 0 bases, leaving 8 bases between them.

With regard to this clone: One end of the junction fails to match germline, which may point to a read error. The chain carries TRBV7-7 and TRBJ1-1, with D possibly TRBD1 on 5 matching bases. CDR3 length: 17 residues. Germline assignment: CDR1 SSHAT and CDR2 FNYEAQ (reference sequence). The CDR3 DNA follows: TGTGCTAGCAGCACGGATCCGGACCAGGGTATGAACACTGAAGCTTTCTTT. It codes for CASSTDPDQGMNTEAFF. The full variable domain, its missing parts supplied by reference TRBV7-7 and TRBJ1-1, is GAGVSQSPRYKVTKRGQDVTLRCDPISSHATLYWYQQALGQGPEFLTYFNYEAQPDKSGLPSDRFSAERPEGSISTLTIQRTEQRDSAMYRCASSTDPDQGMNTEAFFGQGTRLTVV.

This clone has just a few counts. The sample holds other DNA sequences that translate to the same CDR3. This sequence joins TRBV27 and TRBJ2-7; no firm D call. The CDR3 has 11 amino acids. In germline, CDR1 is MNHEY, CDR2 SMNVEV (reference sequence). With 6 bases removed from V and 0 bases from J, the gap between germline ends came to 3 bases. This chain's CDR3 is CASRSSYEQYF. The CDR3 DNA reads TGTGCCAGCAGGAGCTCCTACGAGCAGTACTTC.

In nucleotides, the CDR3 is TGCGCCAGCAGAGAGGGGGAAACCGGGACAGGGGACACCGGGGAGCTGTTTTTT. Amino acids: CASREGETGTGDTGELFF. The chain employs TRBV5-1 and TRBJ2-2, with 10 bases that match TRBD1. V lost 5 bases, J lost 3 bases, and 13 bases stayed unmatched. The CDR3 loop spans 18 amino acids. Germline loops: CDR1 SGHRS, CDR2 YFSETQ.

This clone was counted only a few times. The chain employs TRBV6-6 and TRBJ2-7, with D maybe TRBD1 (6 bases). Germline lookup yields CDR1 MNHNY and CDR2 SVGAGI (reference sequence). The CDR3 covers 16 residues. V lost 5 bases and J lost 2, with 19 bases in between. The CDR3 sequence is CASSPLRPQGTYEQYF. The CDR3 DNA is TGTGCCAGCAGTCCACTCCGCCCACAGGGCACCTACGAGCAGTACTTC.

This chain links TRBV27 with TRBJ1-1; D is possibly TRBD1 (5 bases). This CDR3 is built from 15 residues. Per germline, CDR1 MNHEY and CDR2 SMNVEV (reference sequence). V was pared by 4 bases and J by 3 bases, with 15 bases between. The CDR3 DNA follows: TGTGCCAGCAGTTCCTCACGGGGGATTGACACTGAAGCTTTCTTT. Translating gives CASSSSRGIDTEAFF.

The chain employs TRBV21-1 and TRBJ1-5; the table's D call of TRBD1 was not tested on the DNA. TRBV21-1 is recorded as a pseudogene. This CDR3 contains 15 residues. In nucleotides, the CDR3 is TGTGCCAACTCCTTCCGGGGGACAGGCAATCAGCCCCAGCATTTT. It is translated as CANSFRGTGNQPQHF.

The chain is built from TRBV7-2 and TRBJ2-7, with 9 positions matching TRBD1. CDR1 and CDR2 (germline): SGHTA, FQGNSA. Germline trimming cut 5 bases from V and 5 bases from J; bases unmatched to any gene: 7. This CDR3 spans 14 amino acids. CDR3 sequence reads: CASSPDRGGNEQYF. The CDR3 DNA reads TGTGCCAGCAGCCCGGACAGGGGCGGAAACGAGCAGTACTTC. Based on the CDR3 plus reference TRBV7-2 and TRBJ2-7, the full variable domain is GAGVSQSPSNKVTEKGKDVELRCDPISGHTALYWYRQSLGQGLEFLIYFQGNSAPDKSGLPSDRFSAERTGGSVSTLTIQRTQQEDSAVYLCASSPDRGGNEQYFGPGTRLTVT.

This clone turned up a few times. The rearrangement joins TRBV5-4 to TRBJ2-7; 7 positions agree with TRBD1. J gave up 3 bases and V 0 bases, and 9 bases lay outside the gene matches. CDR1 is SGHNT and CDR2 is YYREEE in the germline V gene (reference sequence). The length of the CDR3 is 16 residues. The CDR3 is CASSLEEGQEFYEQYF. The DNA of the CDR3 is TGTGCCAGCAGCTTGGAAGAAGGACAGGAGTTCTACGAGCAGTACTTC. The full variable domain, in which reference TRBV5-4 and TRBJ2-7 provide the parts outside the CDR3, is ETGVTQSPTHLIKTRGQQVTLRCSSQSGHNTVSWYQQALGQGPQFIFQYYREEENGRGNFPPRFSGLQFPNYSSELNVNALELDDSALYLCASSLEEGQEFYEQYFGPGTRLTVT.

V gene TRBV7-8 combines with J gene TRBJ2-1; possible D gene TRBD2, 5 bases. Trimming took off 2 bases at V and 8 bases at J, with 22 bases between the two ends. This CDR3 is 17 amino acids long. CDR1 is SGHVS, CDR2 FQNEAQ, per germline. As DNA, the CDR3 is TGTGCCAGCAGCTTATGGCGGGTCCGCACCGGGGTCGATGAGCAGTTCTTC. This sequence encodes CASSLWRVRTGVDEQFF.